This record concerns one T cell receptor (beta chain) sequence. The assay was immunoSEQ multiplex PCR, and TCRdb's table has in-frame clones only and misses some. The table includes about 33,000 clones, 78% detected once. These data come from a study of T cells in localized non-small cell lung cancer. Sequencing was performed on peripheral blood, taken before any cancer treatment. This clonotype was obtained from a male donor aged 60 or over with stage II squamous cell lung carcinoma.

CDR3 DNA sequence: TGTGCCAGCAGCTCGTTAGCGGGGGATTACAATGAGCAGTTCTTC. Protein: CASSSLAGDYNEQFF. V is TRBV7-3 and J is TRBJ2-1, with 9 bases lining up with TRBD2. This CDR3 has 15 amino acids. Germline CDR1 SGHTA, CDR2 FQGTGA. V dropped 4 bases and J dropped 4; count of bases not matched to a gene: 5.